Detailed here is one T cell receptor (beta chain). What it recognizes is unknown. The data derive from a study of Ad26.COV2.S vaccination and SARS-CoV-2 variants. About the research overall: Ad26.COV2.S given intramuscularly, once or twice 56 days apart.

In germline, CDR1 is LNHNV, CDR2 YYDKDF (reference sequence). V was clipped by 1 base and J by 8 bases, with 11 bases between them. The CDR3 is 13 amino acids. General study points: Breadth measured for non-spike TCRs was similar across vaccine and placebo recipients. The authors reported substantial breadth in spike-specific CD8+ and CD4+ T cell responses after vaccination. Vaccinated individuals (as opposed to placebo recipients) had higher spike-specific TCR breadth.

Treatment meaning: 19 received Ad26.COV2.S at low or high dose, single or two shots; several received placebo; per-sample allocation not given. All samples were drawn on day 63, counting from the first vaccine or placebo injection. Data came from immunoSEQ multiplex PCR; TCRdb stores just in-frame clones and leaves some out. Here the sample spans hundreds of thousands of clones, around 92% being singletons. Here the sequenced sample was peripheral blood, taken in a trial of Ad26.COV2.S vaccine versus placebo. The clonotype was recovered from a person between 18 and 65 years old who received the Ad26.COV2.S COVID-19 vaccine or a placebo. V is TRBV15 and J is TRBJ1-2; no definite D call. The CDR3 nucleotides are TGTGCCACCAGCAGAGGGGATAGTAGCGGCTACACCTTC. It yields the protein CATSRGDSSGYTF.